This record concerns one T cell receptor beta chain sequence. Germline-derived CDR1 and CDR2 are MNHNY and SVGAGI (reference sequence). This CDR3 contains 11 residues. The ends were cut back, 4 bases at V and 9 bases at J, with 9 bases in the middle. These data are taken from a study of T cells after yellow fever vaccination. 5'RACE template switching generated TCR cDNA, adding a universal primer site and UMIs. TCRdb independently ran MiXCR on the 5' RACE reads; one entry per CDR3 protein. In the table there are 400,000 or so distinct CDR3 sequences, approximately 6% of which are singletons. Source: PBMCs, taken 5 days after the yellow fever booster vaccination. This chain uses TRBV6-6 with TRBJ1-2; D call uncertain. The sequence derives from a man aged 25 to 45 who received the YFV17D yellow fever vaccine. CDR3 amino acids: CASSFRNSYTF. The CDR3, as DNA: TGTGCCAGCAGTTTTCGGAACAGCTACACCTTC.